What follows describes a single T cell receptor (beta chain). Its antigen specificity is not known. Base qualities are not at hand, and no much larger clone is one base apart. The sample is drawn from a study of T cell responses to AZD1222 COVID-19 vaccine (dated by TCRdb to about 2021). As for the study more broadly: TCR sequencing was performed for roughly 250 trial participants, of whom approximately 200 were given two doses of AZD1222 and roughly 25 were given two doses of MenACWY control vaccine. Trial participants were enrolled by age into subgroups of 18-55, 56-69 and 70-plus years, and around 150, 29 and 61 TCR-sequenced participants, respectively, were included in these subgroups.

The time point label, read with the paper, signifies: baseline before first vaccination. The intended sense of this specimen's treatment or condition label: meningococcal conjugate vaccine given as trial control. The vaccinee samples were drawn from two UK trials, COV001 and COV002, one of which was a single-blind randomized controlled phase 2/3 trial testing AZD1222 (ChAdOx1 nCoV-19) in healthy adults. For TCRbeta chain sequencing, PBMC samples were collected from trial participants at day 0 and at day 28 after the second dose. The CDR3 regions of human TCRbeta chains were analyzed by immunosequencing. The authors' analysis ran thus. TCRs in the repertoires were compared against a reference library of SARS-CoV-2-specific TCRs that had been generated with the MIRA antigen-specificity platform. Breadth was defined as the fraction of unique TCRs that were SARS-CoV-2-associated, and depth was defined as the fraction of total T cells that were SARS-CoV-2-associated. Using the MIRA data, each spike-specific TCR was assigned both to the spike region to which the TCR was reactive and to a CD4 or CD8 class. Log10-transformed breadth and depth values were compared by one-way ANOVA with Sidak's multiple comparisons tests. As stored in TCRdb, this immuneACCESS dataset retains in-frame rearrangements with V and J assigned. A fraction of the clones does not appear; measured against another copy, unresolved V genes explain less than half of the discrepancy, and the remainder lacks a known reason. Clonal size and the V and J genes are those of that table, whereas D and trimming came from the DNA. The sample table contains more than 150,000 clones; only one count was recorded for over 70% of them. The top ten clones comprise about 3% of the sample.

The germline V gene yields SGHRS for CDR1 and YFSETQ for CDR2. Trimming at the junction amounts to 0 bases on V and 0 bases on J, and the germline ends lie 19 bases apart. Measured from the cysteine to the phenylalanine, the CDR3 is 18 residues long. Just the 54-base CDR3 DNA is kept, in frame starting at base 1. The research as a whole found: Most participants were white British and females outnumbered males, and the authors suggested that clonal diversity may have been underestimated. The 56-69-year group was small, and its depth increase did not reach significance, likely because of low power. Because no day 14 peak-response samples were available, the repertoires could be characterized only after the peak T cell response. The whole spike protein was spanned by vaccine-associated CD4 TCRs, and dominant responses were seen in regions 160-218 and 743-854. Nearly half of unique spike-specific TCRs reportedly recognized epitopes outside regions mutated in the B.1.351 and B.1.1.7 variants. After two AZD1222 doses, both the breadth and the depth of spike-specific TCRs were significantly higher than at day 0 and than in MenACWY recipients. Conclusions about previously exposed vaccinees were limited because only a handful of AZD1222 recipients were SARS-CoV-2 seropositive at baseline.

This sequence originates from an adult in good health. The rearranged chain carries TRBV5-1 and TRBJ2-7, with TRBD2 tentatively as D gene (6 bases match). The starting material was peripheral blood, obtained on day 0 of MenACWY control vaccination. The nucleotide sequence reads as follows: TGCGCCAGCAGCTTGGTGGGGGGTAGGGCGGGTCTCTCCTACGAGCAGTACTTC. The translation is CASSLVGGRAGLSYEQYF.